These 19 T cell receptor beta chains were sequenced from one sample in a study of T cell repertoires in cytomegalovirus infection. One entry per CDR3 protein results from TCRdb running MiXCR on the reads. This table has 100,000 to 150,000 distinct CDR3 sequences, almost 9% appearing once. Input material: PBMCs. These receptors were obtained from a human donor in good health (CMV status not recorded). Some clones in this sample may be carry-over from other donors' samples.

This clonotype was seen at least ten times. The rearrangement links TRBV7-9 to TRBJ1-1; 11 nucleotides line up with TRBD1. Germline V gene data show CDR1 as SEHNR and CDR2 as FQNEAQ (reference sequence). V was pared by 5 bases and J by 4 bases, with 12 bases of the junction left unmatched. The CDR3 is 17 residues long. The CDR3 loop reads CASSLGTGGRVGTEAFF. DNA of the CDR3: TGTGCCAGCAGCCTGGGGACAGGGGGAAGGGTGGGCACTGAAGCTTTCTTT.

This clonotype has ten or more counts. The CDR3 loop is CASSPSHGANEKLFF. CDR3 bases: TGTGCCAGCAGCCCCAGTCACGGCGCTAATGAAAAACTGTTTTTT. The V and J genes are TRBV11-2 and TRBJ1-4; D is uncertain. CDR1 is SGHAT, CDR2 FQNNGV, per germline. The CDR3 extends over 15 amino acids. The germline V and J ends were trimmed by 5 bases and 3 bases, with 13 bases remaining between them.

This clonotype was seen only a few times. The V gene is TRBV12-3 or TRBV12-4, the J gene TRBJ2-7; D not certain. The CDR3 contains 15 residues. The V and J ends lost 0 bases and 3 bases respectively, with 12 bases between them. The CDR3, as DNA: TGTGCCAGCAGTTTAGCGGGAAGGATTCTCTACGAGCAGTACTTC. Translation: CASSLAGRILYEQYF.

This clonotype was observed at least ten times. The chain has TRBV11-2 and TRBJ2-1; the match to TRBD2 covers 11 bases. The junction had 2 bases not matched to a gene; V was cut back by 4 bases and J by 9 bases. Germline-derived CDR1 and CDR2 are SGHAT and FQNNGV. This CDR3 spans 13 amino acids. Here the CDR3 DNA reads TGTGCCAGCAGCTCGACTAGCGGGGTTGAGCAGTTCTTC. Protein product: CASSSTSGVEQFF.

For this clonotype: The junction departs from the called germline gene at one end, perhaps through a read error. The chain is built from TRBV5-1 and TRBJ2-7; TRBD1 agrees at 8 bases. Germline V gene sequence: CDR1 SGHRS, CDR2 YFSETQ. CDR3 length equals 16 residues. CDR3 in DNA: TGCGCCAGCAGCTCAGGCCGGGACAGGAAGGCCTACAAGCAGTACTTC. It codes for CASSSGRDRKAYKQYF.

In its sample, this clonotype was seen a few times. The genes are TRBV20-1 and TRBJ2-1, with D possibly matching TRBD2 (6 bases). Germline CDR1 is DFQATT and CDR2 is SNEGSKA (reference sequence). The CDR3 contains 15 residues. Trimming left V 3 bases short and J 0 bases short, with 12 bases between. CDR3 sequence reads: CSASAGLFSYNEQFF. The CDR3 DNA is TGCAGTGCTAGTGCGGGGCTTTTCTCCTACAATGAGCAGTTCTTC.

V gene TRBV18 combines with J gene TRBJ2-5; D remains unclear. Trimming shortened V by 4 bases and J by 0 bases, and 6 bases separated the two germline ends. This CDR3 has 13 residues. CDR1 and CDR2 (germline): KGHSH, LQKENI. In DNA form, the CDR3 reads TGTGCCAGCTCACGACCATACCAAGAGACCCAGTACTTC. Translation gives CASSRPYQETQYF.

The rearrangement uses TRBV4-1 and TRBJ1-1; D call uncertain. Germline assignment: CDR1 MGHRA and CDR2 YSYEKL. Deletions cut 4 bases from V and 1 base from J, with 16 bases between. This CDR3 region has 16 residues. The DNA for the CDR3 is TGCGCCAGCAGCCGATCCACAATGGGGAGGAACACTGAAGCTTTCTTT. This sequence encodes CASSRSTMGRNTEAFF.

This clonotype was recorded at least ten times. V usage is TRBV28 and J usage is TRBJ2-2; 8 nucleotides align to TRBD2. The V and J ends lost 1 base and 5 bases, in that order; junction bases with no gene match: 6. Germline V gene data show CDR1 as MDHEN and CDR2 as SYDVKM. The CDR3 has 16 residues. CDR3 DNA sequence: TGTGCCAGCAGTTTATTGGCGGCTAGCGGGACCGGGGAGCTGTTTTTT. Protein sequence: CASSLLAASGTGELFF.

This clonotype was picked up a small number of times. The gene calls are TRBV28 and TRBJ1-1, with D tentatively TRBD1 (5 bases). The CDR3 covers 15 residues. The V end was cut by 3 bases, the J end by 1 base, with 12 bases between. Germline CDR1 reads MDHEN; CDR2 reads SYDVKM. The CDR3 DNA reads as TGTGCCAGCAGTTTCGAGTTAAGGGGGAACACTGAAGCTTTCTTT. As protein: CASSFELRGNTEAFF.

This clonotype came up many times. The chain employs TRBV2 and TRBJ2-7; D is possibly TRBD1 (5 bases). Trimming cost V 6 bases and J 0 bases, with 15 bases left between them. The germline gives CDR1 SNHLY, CDR2 FYNNEI. CDR3 length: 15 residues. DNA of the CDR3: TGTGCCAGCAGCGACGAACAGGCGAGCTCCTACGAGCAGTACTTC. Protein: CASSDEQASSYEQYF.

This clonotype was recorded many times. This chain joins TRBV7-2 and TRBJ2-7, with 9 bases aligning to TRBD1. V was pared by 3 bases and J by 4 bases, with 4 bases of the junction left unmatched. The germline V gene encodes CDR1 SGHTA and CDR2 FQGNSA. CDR3 length equals 14 residues. The DNA for the CDR3 is TGTGCCAGCAGCTTTGACAGGGGGACTTACGAGCAGTACTTC. Translated: CASSFDRGTYEQYF.

The chain joins TRBV29-1 to TRBJ1-1, with a possible D match to TRBD1 (6 bases). CDR3 length equals 12 residues. Trimming cost V 5 bases and J 4 bases, with 11 bases left between them. Germline values: CDR1 SQVTM, CDR2 ANQGSEA. CDR3 sequence: CSVYRVGTEAFF. The CDR3 DNA reads TGCAGCGTTTACAGGGTGGGCACTGAAGCTTTCTTT.

The chain has TRBV10-3 and TRBJ1-1, with D possibly TRBD1 on 5 matching bases. CDR1 and CDR2 (germline): ENHRY, SYGVKD. The CDR3 is made up of 15 amino acids. Deletions cut 0 bases from V and 4 bases from J, with 12 bases between. CDR3 sequence (DNA): TGTGCCATCAGTGAGTCGGGACTTTTTTCCACTGAAGCTTTCTTT. This sequence encodes CAISESGLFSTEAFF.

This chain joins TRBV15 and TRBJ1-3; D is possibly TRBD1 (6 bases). CDR1 is LNHNV, CDR2 YYDKDF, per germline (reference sequence). Trimming cost V 0 bases and J 0 bases, with 9 bases left between them. The CDR3 extends over 16 amino acids. The CDR3: CATSRETGLSGNTIYF. The CDR3 coding sequence is TGTGCCACCAGCAGAGAAACAGGGCTCTCTGGAAACACCATATATTTT. Filled out from reference TRBV15 and TRBJ1-3, the complete variable domain reads DAMVIQNPRYQVTQFGKPVTLSCSQTLNHNVMYWYQQKSSQAPKLLFHYYDKDFNNEADTPDNFQSRRPNTSFCFLDIRSPGLGDTAMYLCATSRETGLSGNTIYFGEGSWLTVV.

The chain uses TRBV28 and TRBJ1-2; D unclear. CDR1 and CDR2 from the germline V gene are MDHEN and SYDVKM. The CDR3 covers 11 residues. V was cut by 5 bases and J by 8 bases, with 9 bases left in between. Written as DNA, the CDR3 is TGTGCCAGCAGTGAATTCTCGGGCTACACCTTC. Protein product: CASSEFSGYTF.

This clonotype was counted many times. This sequence joins TRBV7-6 and TRBJ2-7; no clear D. The CDR3 loop spans 13 amino acids. The V and J ends lost 4 bases and 5 bases respectively, with 12 bases between them. CDR1 and CDR2 from the germline V gene are SGHVS and FNYEAQ. The CDR3 DNA is TGTGCCAGCAGCTCCAATGCGGTCAACGAGCAGTACGTC. This gives the protein CASSSNAVNEQYV.

This clonotype has at least ten counts. The chain recombines TRBV12-3 or TRBV12-4 with TRBJ2-5; D perhaps matches TRBD2 (6 bases). Trimming shortened V by 5 bases and J by 5 bases, and 12 bases separated the two germline ends. The length of the CDR3 is 13 residues. The CDR3 loop is CASSPPSEETQYF. In DNA form, the CDR3 reads TGTGCCAGCAGTCCCCCTAGCGAGGAGACCCAGTACTTC.

This clonotype came up a few times. The genes are TRBV7-9 and TRBJ2-1, with 8 bases matching TRBD2. After removal of 4 bases from V and 6 bases from J, the junction contained 11 bases not matched to a gene. Germline CDR1 and CDR2: SEHNR and FQNEAQ (reference sequence). The CDR3 extends over 16 amino acids. The CDR3 sequence: CASSSAQRGGTNEQFF. CDR3 nucleotides: TGTGCCAGCAGCTCTGCGCAACGGGGGGGCACCAATGAGCAGTTCTTC.